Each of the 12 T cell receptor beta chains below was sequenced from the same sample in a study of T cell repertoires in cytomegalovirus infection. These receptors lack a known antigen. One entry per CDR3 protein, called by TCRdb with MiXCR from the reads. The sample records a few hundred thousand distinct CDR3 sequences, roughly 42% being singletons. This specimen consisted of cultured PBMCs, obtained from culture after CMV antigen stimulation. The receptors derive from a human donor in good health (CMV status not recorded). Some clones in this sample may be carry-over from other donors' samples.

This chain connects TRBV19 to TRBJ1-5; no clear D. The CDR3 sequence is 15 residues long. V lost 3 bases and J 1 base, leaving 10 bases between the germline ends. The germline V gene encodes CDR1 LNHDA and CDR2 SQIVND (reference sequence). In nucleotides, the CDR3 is TGTGCCAGTAGTATGGGTCCTTCGAGCAATCAGCCCCAGCATTTT. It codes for CASSMGPSSNQPQHF.

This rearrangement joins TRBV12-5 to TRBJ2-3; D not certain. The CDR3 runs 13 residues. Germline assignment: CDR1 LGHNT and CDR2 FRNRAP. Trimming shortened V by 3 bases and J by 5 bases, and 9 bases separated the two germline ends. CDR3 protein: CASGFSKVDTQYF. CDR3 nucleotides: TGTGCTAGTGGTTTCTCCAAGGTAGATACGCAGTATTTT.

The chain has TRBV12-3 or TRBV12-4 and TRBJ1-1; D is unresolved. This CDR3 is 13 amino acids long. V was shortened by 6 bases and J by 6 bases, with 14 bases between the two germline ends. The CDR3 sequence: CASSPGAGPEAFF. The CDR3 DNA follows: TGTGCCAGCAGCCCGGGAGCCGGCCCTGAAGCTTTCTTT.

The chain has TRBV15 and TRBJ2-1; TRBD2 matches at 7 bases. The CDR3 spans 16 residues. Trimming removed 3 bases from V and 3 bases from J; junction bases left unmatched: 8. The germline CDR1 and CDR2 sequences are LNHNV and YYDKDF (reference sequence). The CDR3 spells CATSRAGLADYNEQFF. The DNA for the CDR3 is TGTGCCACCAGCAGGGCGGGTCTAGCGGACTACAATGAGCAGTTCTTC.

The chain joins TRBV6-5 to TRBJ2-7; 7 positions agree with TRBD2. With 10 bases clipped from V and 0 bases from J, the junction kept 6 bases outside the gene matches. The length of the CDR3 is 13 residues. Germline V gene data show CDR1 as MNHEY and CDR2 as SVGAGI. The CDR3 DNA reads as TGTGCCACCTCGGGGGGACTCTCCTACGAGCAGTACTTC. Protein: CATSGGLSYEQYF.

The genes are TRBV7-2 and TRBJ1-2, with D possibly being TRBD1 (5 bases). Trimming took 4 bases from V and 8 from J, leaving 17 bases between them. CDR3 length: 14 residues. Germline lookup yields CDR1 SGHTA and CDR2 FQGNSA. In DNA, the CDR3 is TGTGCCAGCAGCTCGGGTCGCGGGGCGGGGGGCTACACCTTC. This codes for CASSSGRGAGGYTF.

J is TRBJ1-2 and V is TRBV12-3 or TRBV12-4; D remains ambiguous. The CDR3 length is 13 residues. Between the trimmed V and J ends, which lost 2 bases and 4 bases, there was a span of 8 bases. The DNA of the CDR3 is TGTGCCAGCAGTTTAAACGGACTCTATGGCTACACCTTC. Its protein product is CASSLNGLYGYTF.

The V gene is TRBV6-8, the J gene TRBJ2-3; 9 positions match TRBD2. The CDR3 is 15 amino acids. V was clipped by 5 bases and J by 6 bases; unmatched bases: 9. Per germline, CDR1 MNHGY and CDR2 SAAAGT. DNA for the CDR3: TGTGCCAGCAGTCAGGGGACTAGCTGGGGCGATACGCAGTATTTT. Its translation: CASSQGTSWGDTQYF.

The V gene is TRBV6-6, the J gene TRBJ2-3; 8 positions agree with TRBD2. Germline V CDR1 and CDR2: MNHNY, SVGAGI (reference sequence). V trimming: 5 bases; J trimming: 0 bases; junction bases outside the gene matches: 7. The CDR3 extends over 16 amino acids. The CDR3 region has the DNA TGTGCCAGCAGTCGCGGGGGGATAAGGAGCACAGATACGCAGTATTTT. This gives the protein CASSRGGIRSTDTQYF.

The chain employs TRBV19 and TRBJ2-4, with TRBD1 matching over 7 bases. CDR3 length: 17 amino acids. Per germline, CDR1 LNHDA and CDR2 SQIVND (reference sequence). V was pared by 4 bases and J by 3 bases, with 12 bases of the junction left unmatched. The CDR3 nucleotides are TGTGCCAGTAGTAAACAAACAGGGGTTGGGGGCAAAAACATTCAGTACTTC. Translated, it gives CASSKQTGVGGKNIQYF.

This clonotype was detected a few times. Here the CDR3 DNA reads TGTGCCAGCAAGATAACAGGGGCCTATGGCTACACCTTC. Residues: CASKITGAYGYTF. The chain recombines TRBV7-2 with TRBJ1-2; TRBD1 agrees at 7 bases. J gave up 4 bases and V 7 bases, and 6 bases lay outside the gene matches. The CDR3 is 13 amino acids. The germline V gene has CDR1 SGHTA and CDR2 FQGNSA.

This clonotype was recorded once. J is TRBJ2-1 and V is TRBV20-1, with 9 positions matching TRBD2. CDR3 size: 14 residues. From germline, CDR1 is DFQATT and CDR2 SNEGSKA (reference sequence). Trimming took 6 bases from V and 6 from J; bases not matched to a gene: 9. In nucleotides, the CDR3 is TGCAGTGCCATGGGCCTAGCGGGGCCCAATGAGCAGTTCTTC. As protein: CSAMGLAGPNEQFF.